This T cell receptor (beta chain) comes out of a study of T cell repertoires in cytomegalovirus infection. From the reads, TCRdb called clonotypes with MiXCR, one entry per CDR3 protein. The repertoire holds roughly 500,000 distinct CDR3 sequences, with 16% as singletons. This clonotype was recorded a few times. The sequencing input was CD8+ T cells from PBMCs. This clonotype was sampled from a human donor in good health (CMV status not recorded). Some clones in this sample may be carry-over from other donors' samples.

CDR3 loop: CASFGGAPTEAFF. For the CDR3, the DNA is TGTGCCAGTTTTGGAGGGGCCCCCACTGAAGCTTTCTTT. The chain couples TRBV6-1 to TRBJ1-1, with D perhaps TRBD1 (5 bases). Trimming shortened V by 9 bases and J by 4 bases, and 15 bases separated the two germline ends. This CDR3 has 13 amino acids. Germline V gene sequence: CDR1 MNHNS, CDR2 SASEGT.